A selection of T cell receptor beta chains follows, all from one sample in a study of T cell repertoires in cytomegalovirus infection. Via MiXCR, TCRdb re-called the reads, giving one row per CDR3 protein. The table lists roughly 600,000 distinct CDR3 sequences, roughly 24% of them singletons. Input material: CD8+ T cells from PBMCs. Receptors were obtained from a human donor in good health (CMV status not recorded). Some clones in this sample may be carry-over from other donors' samples. CDR3s include the opening cysteine and the closing phenylalanine or tryptophan. Each record gives: J gene, D gene, V gene, clone size, CDR3 protein, CDR3 DNA. D genes are given only for firm matches. Only part of the rows carry a size: once, few, many, or a class if the clone is expanded.

>TRBJ2-5|.|TRBV2|.
CARGGQETQYF
TGTGCCAGGGGGGGTCAAGAGACCCAGTACTTC
>TRBJ1-1|.|TRBV4-3|.
CASSQHRGAEAFF
TGCGCCAGCAGCCAACATCGGGGGGCTGAAGCTTTCTTT
>TRBJ2-1|TRBD1|TRBV7-9|.
CASRATGTDLLARPYNEQFF
TGTGCCAGCAGGGCCACCGGGACAGATCTACTGGCCCGGCCGTACAATGAGCAGTTCTTC
>TRBJ2-1|TRBD1|TRBV6-6|few
CASSYTQGTSYNEQFF
TGTGCCAGCAGTTACACACAGGGGACCTCCTACAATGAGCAGTTCTTC
>TRBJ1-1|.|TRBV19|few
CASSVHAGLFTEAFF
TGTGCCAGTAGCGTACACGCGGGGTTGTTCACTGAAGCTTTCTTT
>TRBJ2-5|.|TRBV28|few
CASQTTEQETQYF
TGTGCCAGTCAAACGACAGAACAAGAGACCCAGTACTTC
>TRBJ2-1|.|TRBV28|.
CASTIGLPIDYNEQFF
TGTGCCAGCACCATTGGACTACCGATAGACTACAATGAGCAGTTCTTC
>TRBJ2-1|TRBD1|TRBV15|many
CATTGQGAHEQFF
TGTGCCACCACGGGACAGGGGGCGCATGAGCAGTTCTTC
>TRBJ1-5|TRBD1|TRBV19|.
CASTKDRGPEQPQHF
TGTGCCAGTACTAAAGACAGGGGGCCTGAGCAGCCCCAGCATTTT
>TRBJ1-1|.|TRBV28|few
CAGGPLENTEAFF
TGTGCCGGAGGACCCCTCGAGAATACTGAAGCTTTCTTT
>TRBJ2-7|TRBD2|TRBV20-1|.
CSASGGNPYEQYF
TGCAGTGCTAGCGGGGGGAACCCCTACGAGCAGTACTTC
>TRBJ1-2|.|TRBV12-3/TRBV12-4|.
CASSPGRSSIYGYTF
TGTGCCAGCAGCCCCGGACGGTCATCTATCTATGGCTACACCTTC
>TRBJ2-1|TRBD2|TRBV20-1|.
CSARDYAGGANEQFF
TGCAGTGCTAGAGATTACGCGGGGGGGGCTAATGAGCAGTTCTTC
>TRBJ2-5|TRBD2|TRBV7-8|.
CAGASGAGETQYF
TGTGCCGGGGCTAGCGGGGCGGGAGAGACCCAGTACTTC
>TRBJ2-4|.|TRBV20-1|.
CSAPRELEKNIQYF
TGCAGTGCTCCCCGTGAACTAGAGAAAAACATTCAGTACTTC
>TRBJ1-2|.|TRBV20-1|few
CSARGQDGYTF
TGCAGTGCTAGAGGGCAGGATGGCTACACCTTC
>TRBJ2-3|.|TRBV30|.
CAWRDLGLSIDTQYF
TGTGCCTGGAGGGACCTGGGGCTGAGTATAGATACGCAGTATTTT
>TRBJ1-6|.|TRBV12-3/TRBV12-4|.
CASSGGIYNSPLHF
TGTGCCAGCAGTGGGGGGATTTATAATTCACCCCTCCACTTT
>TRBJ2-5|.|TRBV7-8|many
CASSKGLETQYF
TGTGCCAGCAGCAAGGGGTTAGAGACCCAGTACTTC
>TRBJ1-1|.|TRBV4-1|.
CASSQDWQGRTEAFF
TGCGCCAGCAGCCAAGATTGGCAGGGGAGGACTGAAGCTTTCTTT
>TRBJ2-1|.|TRBV7-6|.
CASSHPPNEQFF
TGTGCCAGCAGCCACCCCCCCAATGAGCAGTTCTTC
>TRBJ2-1|.|TRBV11-3|.
CASSPGLNNEQFF
TGTGCCAGCAGTCCTGGACTTAACAATGAGCAGTTCTTC
>TRBJ2-7|TRBD1|TRBV20-1|.
CSARDRDRVPYEQYF
TGCAGTGCTAGAGATCGGGACAGGGTGCCCTACGAGCAGTACTTC
>TRBJ1-1|.|TRBV7-6|few
CATWASWRFDTEAFF
TGTGCCACGTGGGCCAGCTGGCGTTTTGACACTGAAGCTTTCTTT
>TRBJ2-5|.|TRBV7-9|many
CASSSKVTETQYF
TGTGCCAGCAGCTCGAAGGTTACAGAGACCCAGTACTTC
>TRBJ1-2|.|TRBV5-1|.
CASSLGTEFNYGYTF
TGCGCCAGCAGCTTGGGGACAGAATTTAACTATGGCTACACCTTC
>TRBJ2-2|TRBD1|TRBV7-9|few
CASLDRGSPGELFF
TGTGCCAGCTTGGACAGGGGGTCCCCCGGGGAGCTGTTTTTT
>TRBJ1-2|TRBD1|TRBV13|.
CASSLGTAQGYTF
TGTGCCAGCAGCTTGGGGACAGCGCAAGGCTACACCTTC
>TRBJ2-3|TRBD2|TRBV29-1|.
CSVEHPGLAGVPPNTQYF
TGCAGCGTTGAACACCCGGGACTAGCGGGGGTACCTCCGAATACGCAGTATTTT
>TRBJ2-5|.|TRBV7-6|many
CASSPDGETQYF
TGTGCCAGCAGCCCGGACGGCGAGACCCAGTACTTC
>TRBJ2-3|.|TRBV10-1|.
CASSESLGEITDTQYF
TGCGCCAGCAGTGAGTCTCTGGGGGAGATCACAGATACGCAGTATTTT
>TRBJ1-2|.|TRBV20-1|few
CSAPGQPYGYTF
TGCAGTGCCCCTGGACAGCCTTACGGCTACACCTTC
>TRBJ2-1|.|TRBV11-2|many
CASSQIVSSYNEQFF
TGTGCCAGCAGCCAAATAGTGAGCTCCTACAATGAGCAGTTCTTC
>TRBJ2-6|.|TRBV29-1|.
CSVFIRGAGGANVLTF
TGCAGCGTTTTCATCCGGGGGGCCGGTGGGGCCAACGTCCTGACTTTC